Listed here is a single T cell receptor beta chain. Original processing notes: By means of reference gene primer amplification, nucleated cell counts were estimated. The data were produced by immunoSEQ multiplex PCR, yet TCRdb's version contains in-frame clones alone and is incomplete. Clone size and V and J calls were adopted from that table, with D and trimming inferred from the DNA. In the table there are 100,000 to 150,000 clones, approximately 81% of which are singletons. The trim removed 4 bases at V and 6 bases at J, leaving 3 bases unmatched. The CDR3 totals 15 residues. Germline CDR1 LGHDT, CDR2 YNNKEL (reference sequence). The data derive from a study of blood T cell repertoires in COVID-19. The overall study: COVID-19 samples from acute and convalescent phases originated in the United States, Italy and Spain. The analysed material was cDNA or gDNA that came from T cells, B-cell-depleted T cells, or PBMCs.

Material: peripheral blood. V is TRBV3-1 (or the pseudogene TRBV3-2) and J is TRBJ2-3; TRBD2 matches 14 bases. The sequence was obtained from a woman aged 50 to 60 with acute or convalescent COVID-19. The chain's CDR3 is CASSPGLAGVDTQYF. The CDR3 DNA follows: TGTGCCAGCAGCCCGGGACTAGCGGGAGTTGATACGCAGTATTTT.